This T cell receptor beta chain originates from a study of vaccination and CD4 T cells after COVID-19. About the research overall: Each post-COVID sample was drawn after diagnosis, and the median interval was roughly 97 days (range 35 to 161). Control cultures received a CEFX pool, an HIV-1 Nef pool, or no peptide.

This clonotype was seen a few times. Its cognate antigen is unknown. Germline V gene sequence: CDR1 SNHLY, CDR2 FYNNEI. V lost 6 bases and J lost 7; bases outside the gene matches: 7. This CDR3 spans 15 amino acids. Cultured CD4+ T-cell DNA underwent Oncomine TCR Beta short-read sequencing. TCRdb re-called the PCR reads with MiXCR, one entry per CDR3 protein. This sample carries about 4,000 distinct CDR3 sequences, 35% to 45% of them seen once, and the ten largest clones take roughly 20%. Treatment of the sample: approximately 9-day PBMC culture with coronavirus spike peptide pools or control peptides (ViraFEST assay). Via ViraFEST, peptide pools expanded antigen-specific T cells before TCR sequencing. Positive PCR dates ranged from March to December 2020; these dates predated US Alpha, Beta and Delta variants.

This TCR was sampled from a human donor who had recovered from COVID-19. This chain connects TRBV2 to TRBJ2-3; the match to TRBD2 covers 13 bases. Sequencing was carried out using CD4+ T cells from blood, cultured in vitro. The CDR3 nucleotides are TGTGCCAGCAGAGATAAACTAGCGGGGGGGAATACGCAGTATTTT. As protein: CASRDKLAGGNTQYF.